This T cell receptor (beta chain) was identified during a study of T cell repertoires in cytomegalovirus infection. Study overall: Public signatures in TCR beta pointed to CMV infection and matching HLA type.

This clonotype appeared many times. Its antigen is as yet unknown. Germline CDR1 reads LNHNV; CDR2 reads YYDKDF (reference sequence). Trimming cost V 6 bases and J 2 bases; bases outside gene matches: 3. The CDR3 sequence is 14 residues long. Study outcomes and limitations: CMV-specific TCR beta clonotypes restricted by HLA-C dominated the ex vivo response. CMV carriers with the relevant HLA were identified by cumulative public TCR beta family frequency.

TCRdb recomputed calls from the reads with MiXCR, one row per CDR3 protein. The sample includes 500,000 or so distinct CDR3 sequences, more than 15% seen only once; the top ten take about 24%. This clonotype was obtained from a human donor in good health (CMV status not recorded). Some clones in this sample may be carry-over from other donors' samples. Sample: CD8+ T cells from PBMCs. The chain joins TRBV15 to TRBJ2-2; 7 positions agree with TRBD1. The CDR3 spells CATRDRRNTGELFF. Here the CDR3 DNA reads TGTGCCACCAGGGACAGGAGAAACACCGGGGAGCTGTTTTTT.